This T cell receptor (beta chain) was found in a study of blood T cell repertoires in COVID-19. Study overall: Some COVID-19 samples were acute and others convalescent; all came from the United States, Italy and Spain. T cells, B-cell-depleted T cells, or PBMCs provided the cDNA or gDNA that served as material.

Only a few counts were recorded for this clone. At one end the junction does not follow the germline gene, possibly because of a read error. The germline V gene encodes CDR1 SGHAT and CDR2 FQNNGV. The CDR3 has 13 residues. In the original analysis: Amplification with reference gene primers provided the estimates of nucleated cell counts. Only in-frame clones appear in the TCRdb table, and some are missing; sequencing was by immunoSEQ multiplex PCR. Clone size and the V and J calls come from that table; the DNA yielded D and trimming. The sample records roughly 150,000 clones, approximately 80% being singletons.

This receptor was taken from a human donor in a cohort sampled during active COVID-19. The sequencing sample was made of peripheral blood. The chain recombines TRBV11-2 with TRBJ1-1; D is ambiguous. CDR3 bases: TGTGCCAGCCGCTTCTGGGGAGACACTGAAGCTTTCTTT. It codes for CASRFWGDTEAFF.